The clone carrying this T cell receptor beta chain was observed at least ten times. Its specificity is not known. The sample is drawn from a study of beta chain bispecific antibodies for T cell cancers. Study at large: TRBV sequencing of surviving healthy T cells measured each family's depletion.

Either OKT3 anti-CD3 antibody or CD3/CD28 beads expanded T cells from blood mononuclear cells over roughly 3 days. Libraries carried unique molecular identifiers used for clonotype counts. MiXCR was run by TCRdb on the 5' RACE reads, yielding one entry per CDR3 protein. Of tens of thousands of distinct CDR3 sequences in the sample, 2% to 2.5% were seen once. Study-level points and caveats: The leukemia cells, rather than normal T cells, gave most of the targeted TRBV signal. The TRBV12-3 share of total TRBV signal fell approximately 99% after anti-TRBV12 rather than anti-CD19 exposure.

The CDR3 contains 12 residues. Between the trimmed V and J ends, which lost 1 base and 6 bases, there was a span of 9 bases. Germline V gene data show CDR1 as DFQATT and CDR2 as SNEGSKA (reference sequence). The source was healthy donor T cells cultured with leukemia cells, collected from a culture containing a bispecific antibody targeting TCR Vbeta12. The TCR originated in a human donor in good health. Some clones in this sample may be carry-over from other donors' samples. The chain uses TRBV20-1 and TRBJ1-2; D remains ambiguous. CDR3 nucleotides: TGCAGTGCTAGAGTGGCAGTAGATGGCTACACCTTC. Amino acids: CSARVAVDGYTF.